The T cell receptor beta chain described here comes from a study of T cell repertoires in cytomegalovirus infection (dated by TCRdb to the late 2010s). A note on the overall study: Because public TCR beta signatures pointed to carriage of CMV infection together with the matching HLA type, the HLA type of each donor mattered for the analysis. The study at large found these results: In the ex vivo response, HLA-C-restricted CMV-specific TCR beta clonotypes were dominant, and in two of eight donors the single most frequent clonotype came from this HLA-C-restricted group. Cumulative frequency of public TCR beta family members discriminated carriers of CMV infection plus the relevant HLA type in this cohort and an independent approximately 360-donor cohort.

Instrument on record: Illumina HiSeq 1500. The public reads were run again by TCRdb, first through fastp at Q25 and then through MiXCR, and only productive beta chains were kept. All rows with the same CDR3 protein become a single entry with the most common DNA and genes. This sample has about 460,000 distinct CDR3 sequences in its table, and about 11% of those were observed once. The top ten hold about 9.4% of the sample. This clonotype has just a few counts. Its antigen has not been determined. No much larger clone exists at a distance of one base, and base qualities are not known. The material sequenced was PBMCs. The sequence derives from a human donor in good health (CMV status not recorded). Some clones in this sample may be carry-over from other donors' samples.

The CDR3 protein is CASSLGQVRDQYF. The DNA reads TGTGCCAGCAGCCTTGGACAGGTACGAGACCAGTACTTC. The V gene is TRBV7-2 and the J gene is TRBJ2-7; 7 of the junction bases match TRBD1. For this chain, trimming is 5 bases at the V end and 10 bases at the J end, and the number of junction bases without a gene match is 11. The germline V gene supplies CDR1 SGHTA and CDR2 FQGNSA. The CDR3 has 13 amino acids, counting the end cysteine and phenylalanine. The CDR3 DNA has 39 bases and is translated from base 1.